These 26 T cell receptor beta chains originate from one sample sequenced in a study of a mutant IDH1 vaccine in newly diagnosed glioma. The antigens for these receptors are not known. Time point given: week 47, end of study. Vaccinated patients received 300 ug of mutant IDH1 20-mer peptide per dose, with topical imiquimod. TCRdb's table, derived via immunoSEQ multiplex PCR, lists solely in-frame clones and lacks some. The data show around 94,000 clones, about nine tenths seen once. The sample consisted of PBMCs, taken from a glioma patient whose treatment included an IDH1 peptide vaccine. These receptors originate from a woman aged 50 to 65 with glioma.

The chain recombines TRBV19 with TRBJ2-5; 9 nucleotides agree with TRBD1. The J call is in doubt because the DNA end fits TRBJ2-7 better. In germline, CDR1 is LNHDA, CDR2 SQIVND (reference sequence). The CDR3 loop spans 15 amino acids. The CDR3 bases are TGTGCCAGCCGGAGGTTCGGGACAGGGAATAGCGAGCAGTACTTC. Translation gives CASRRFGTGNSEQYF.

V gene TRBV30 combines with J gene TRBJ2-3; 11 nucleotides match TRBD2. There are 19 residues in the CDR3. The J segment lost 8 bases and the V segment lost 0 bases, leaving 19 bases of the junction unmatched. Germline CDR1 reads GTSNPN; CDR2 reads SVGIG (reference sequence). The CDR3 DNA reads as TGTGCCTGGAGTGTAGGCCTATCCTTTAGCGGGAGGGGGTCGGGTACGCAGTATTTT. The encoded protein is CAWSVGLSFSGRGSGTQYF.

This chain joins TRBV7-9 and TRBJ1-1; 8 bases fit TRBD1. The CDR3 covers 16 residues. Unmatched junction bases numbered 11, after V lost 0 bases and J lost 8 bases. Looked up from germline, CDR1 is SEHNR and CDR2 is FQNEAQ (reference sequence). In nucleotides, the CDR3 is TGTGCCAGCAGCTTAGCGGGGGACAGGAGGGTAAGAGAAGCTTTCTTT. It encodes CASSLAGDRRVREAFF.

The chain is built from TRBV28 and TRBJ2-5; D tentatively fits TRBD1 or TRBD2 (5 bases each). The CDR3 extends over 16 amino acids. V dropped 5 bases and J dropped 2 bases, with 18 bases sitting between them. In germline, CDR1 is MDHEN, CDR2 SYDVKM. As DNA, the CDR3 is TGTGCCAGCAGTACCACTCAGAGGGGCCTACAAGAGACCCAGTACTTC. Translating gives CASSTTQRGLQETQYF.

This CDR3 is CASSFLSGTENEQFF. The CDR3 nucleotides are TGTGCCAGCAGCTTCCTTAGCGGGACAGAGAATGAGCAGTTCTTC. V and J are TRBV7-9 and TRBJ2-1; tentatively, D is TRBD2 (8 bases). V was pared by 3 bases and J by 7 bases, with 16 bases between. CDR3 length equals 15 residues. The germline V gene has CDR1 SEHNR and CDR2 FQNEAQ (reference sequence).

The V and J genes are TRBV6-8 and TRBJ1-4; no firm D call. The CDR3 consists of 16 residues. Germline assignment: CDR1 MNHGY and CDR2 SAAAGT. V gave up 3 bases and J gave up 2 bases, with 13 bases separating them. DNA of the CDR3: TGTGCCAGCAGTTATAGGTTTGGGTATACTAATGAAAAACTGTTTTTT. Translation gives CASSYRFGYTNEKLFF.

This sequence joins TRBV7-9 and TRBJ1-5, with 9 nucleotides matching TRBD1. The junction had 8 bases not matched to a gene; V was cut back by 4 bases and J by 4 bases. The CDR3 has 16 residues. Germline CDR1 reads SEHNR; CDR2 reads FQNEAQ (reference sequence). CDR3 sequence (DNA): TGTGCCAGCAGCTCAGCGGACAGGGGCTATAATCAGCCCCAGCATTTT. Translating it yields CASSSADRGYNQPQHF.

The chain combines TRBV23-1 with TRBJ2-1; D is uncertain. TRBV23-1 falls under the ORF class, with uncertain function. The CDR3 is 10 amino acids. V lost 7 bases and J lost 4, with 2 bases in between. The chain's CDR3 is CASKYNEQFF. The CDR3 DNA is TGCGCCAGCAAATACAATGAGCAGTTCTTC.

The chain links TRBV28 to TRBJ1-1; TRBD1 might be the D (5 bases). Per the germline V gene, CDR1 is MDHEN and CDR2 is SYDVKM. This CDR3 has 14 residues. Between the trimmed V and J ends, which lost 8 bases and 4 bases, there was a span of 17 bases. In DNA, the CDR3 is TGTGCCAGCGTGACAGCCGGGGGGTCCACTGAAGCTTTCTTT. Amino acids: CASVTAGGSTEAFF. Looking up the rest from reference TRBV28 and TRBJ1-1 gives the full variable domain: DVKVTQSSRYLVKRTGEKVFLECVQDMDHENMFWYRQDPGLGLRLIYFSYDVKMKEKGDIPEGYSVSREKKERFSLILESASTNQTSMYLCASVTAGGSTEAFFGQGTRLTVV.

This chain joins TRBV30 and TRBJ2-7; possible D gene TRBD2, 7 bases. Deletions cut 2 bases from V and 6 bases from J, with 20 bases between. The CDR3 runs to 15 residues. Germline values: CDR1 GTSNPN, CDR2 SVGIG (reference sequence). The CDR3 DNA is TGTGCCTGGAGTAAGGCGCGCGGGGGCCTTCGCGAGCAGTACTTC. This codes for CAWSKARGGLREQYF.

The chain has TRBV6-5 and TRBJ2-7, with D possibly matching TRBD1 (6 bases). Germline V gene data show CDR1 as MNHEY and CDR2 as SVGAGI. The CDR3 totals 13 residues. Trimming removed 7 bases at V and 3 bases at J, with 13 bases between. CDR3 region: CASNLGQFYEQYF. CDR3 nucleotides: TGTGCCAGCAACCTAGGACAGTTCTACGAGCAGTACTTC.

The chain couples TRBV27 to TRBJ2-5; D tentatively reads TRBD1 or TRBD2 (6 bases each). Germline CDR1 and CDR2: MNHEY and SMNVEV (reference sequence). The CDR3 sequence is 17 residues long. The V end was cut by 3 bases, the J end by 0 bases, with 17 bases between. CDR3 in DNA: TGTGCCAGCAGTTTGTTCCCGGGGGCGGAGTACCAAGAGACCCAGTACTTC. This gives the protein CASSLFPGAEYQETQYF.

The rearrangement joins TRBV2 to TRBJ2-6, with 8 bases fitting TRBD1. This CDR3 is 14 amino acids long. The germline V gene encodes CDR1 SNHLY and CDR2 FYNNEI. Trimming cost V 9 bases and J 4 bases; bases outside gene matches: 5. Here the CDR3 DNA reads TGTGCCAGGAACAGGGGGTTAGGGGCCAACGTCCTGACTTTC. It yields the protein CARNRGLGANVLTF.

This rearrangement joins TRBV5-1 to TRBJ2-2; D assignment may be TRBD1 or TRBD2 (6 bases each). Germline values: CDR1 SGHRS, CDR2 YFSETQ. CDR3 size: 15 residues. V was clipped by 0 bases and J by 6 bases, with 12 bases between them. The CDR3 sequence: CASSLEGGRSGELFF. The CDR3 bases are TGCGCCAGCAGCTTGGAAGGGGGGCGGTCCGGGGAGCTGTTTTTT. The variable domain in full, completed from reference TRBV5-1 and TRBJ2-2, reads KAGVTQTPRYLIKTRGQQVTLSCSPISGHRSVSWYQQTPGQGLQFLFEYFSETQRNKGNFPGRFSGRQFSNSRSEMNVSTLELGDSALYLCASSLEGGRSGELFFGEGSRLTVL.

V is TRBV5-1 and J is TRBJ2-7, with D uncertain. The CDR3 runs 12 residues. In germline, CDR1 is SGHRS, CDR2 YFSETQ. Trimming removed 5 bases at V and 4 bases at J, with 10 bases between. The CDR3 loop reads CASSSQSYEQYF. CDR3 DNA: TGCGCCAGCAGTTCACAGAGTTACGAGCAGTACTTC. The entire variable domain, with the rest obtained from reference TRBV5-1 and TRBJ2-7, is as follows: KAGVTQTPRYLIKTRGQQVTLSCSPISGHRSVSWYQQTPGQGLQFLFEYFSETQRNKGNFPGRFSGRQFSNSRSEMNVSTLELGDSALYLCASSSQSYEQYFGPGTRLTVT.

CDR3 DNA: TGTGCCAGCAGCTATAGGGGGGTAGCCTACAATGAGCAGTTCTTC. Amino acids: CASSYRGVAYNEQFF. This rearrangement joins TRBV6-5 to TRBJ2-1; TRBD1 or TRBD2 may be the D gene (6 bases each). Per the germline V gene, CDR1 is MNHEY and CDR2 is SVGAGI. Trimming took 6 bases from V and 2 from J, leaving 14 bases between them. This CDR3 is 15 amino acids long.

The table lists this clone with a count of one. CDR3 bases: TGTGCCAGCAGCGCACTAGCGGGTCCCTACAATGAGCAGTTCTTC. Protein: CASSALAGPYNEQFF. The chain couples TRBV27 to TRBJ2-1; TRBD2 aligns across 9 bases. V gave up 6 bases and J gave up 2 bases; unmatched junction bases: 5. The CDR3 contains 15 residues. Germline loops: CDR1 MNHEY, CDR2 SMNVEV (reference sequence).

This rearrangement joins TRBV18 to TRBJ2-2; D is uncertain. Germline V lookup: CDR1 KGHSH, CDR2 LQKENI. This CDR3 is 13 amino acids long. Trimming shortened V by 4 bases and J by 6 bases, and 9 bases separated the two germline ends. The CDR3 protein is CASSHDPSGELFF. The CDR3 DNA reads TGTGCCAGCTCACACGACCCGTCCGGGGAGCTGTTTTTT.

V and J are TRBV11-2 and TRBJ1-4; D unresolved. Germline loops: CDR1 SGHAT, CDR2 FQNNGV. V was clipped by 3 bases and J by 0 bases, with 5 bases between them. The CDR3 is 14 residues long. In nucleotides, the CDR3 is TGTGCCAGCAGCTTTGGTTCAACTAATGAAAAACTGTTTTTT. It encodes CASSFGSTNEKLFF.

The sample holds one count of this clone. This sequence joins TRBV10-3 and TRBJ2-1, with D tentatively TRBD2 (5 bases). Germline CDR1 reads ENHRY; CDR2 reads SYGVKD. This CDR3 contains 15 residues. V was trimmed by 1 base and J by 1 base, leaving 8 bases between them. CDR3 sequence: CAISELTGSYNEQFF. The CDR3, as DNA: TGTGCCATCAGTGAGTTGACGGGATCCTACAATGAGCAGTTCTTC.

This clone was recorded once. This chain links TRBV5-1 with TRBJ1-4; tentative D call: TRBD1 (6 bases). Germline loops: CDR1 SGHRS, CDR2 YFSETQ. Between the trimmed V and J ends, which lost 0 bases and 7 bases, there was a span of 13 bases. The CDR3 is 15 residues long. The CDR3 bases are TGCGCCAGCAGCTTGGGGAGGGGGGCCGTTGAAAAACTGTTTTTT. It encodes CASSLGRGAVEKLFF.

The CDR3 sequence: CASSSQKGRPSETQYF. The CDR3 DNA sequence: TGCGCCAGCAGCTCTCAGAAGGGCCGGCCTTCGGAGACCCAGTACTTC. V and J are TRBV4-1 and TRBJ2-5; the D is unclear. V was shortened by 5 bases and J by 5 bases, with 21 bases between the two germline ends. Germline CDR1 reads MGHRA; CDR2 reads YSYEKL. The CDR3 spans 16 residues.

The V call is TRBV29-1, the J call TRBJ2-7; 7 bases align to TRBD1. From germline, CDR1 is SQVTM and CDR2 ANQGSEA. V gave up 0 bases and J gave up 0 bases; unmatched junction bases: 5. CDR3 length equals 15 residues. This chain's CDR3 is CSVEDSDRPSYEQYF. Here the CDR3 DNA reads TGCAGCGTTGAAGATTCGGACAGGCCCTCCTACGAGCAGTACTTC.

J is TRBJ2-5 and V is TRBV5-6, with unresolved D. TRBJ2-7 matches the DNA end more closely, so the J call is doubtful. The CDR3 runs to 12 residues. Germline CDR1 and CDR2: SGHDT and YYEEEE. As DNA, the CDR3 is TGTGCCAGCAGCCGCAATCTGTACGAGCAGTACTTC. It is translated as CASSRNLYEQYF.

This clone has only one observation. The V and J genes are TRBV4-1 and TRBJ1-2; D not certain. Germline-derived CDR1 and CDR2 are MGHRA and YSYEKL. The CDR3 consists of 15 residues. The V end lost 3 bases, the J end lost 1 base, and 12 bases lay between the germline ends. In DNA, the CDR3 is TGCGCCAGCAGCCACCAACATGTGGTTAACTATGGCTACACCTTC. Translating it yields CASSHQHVVNYGYTF.

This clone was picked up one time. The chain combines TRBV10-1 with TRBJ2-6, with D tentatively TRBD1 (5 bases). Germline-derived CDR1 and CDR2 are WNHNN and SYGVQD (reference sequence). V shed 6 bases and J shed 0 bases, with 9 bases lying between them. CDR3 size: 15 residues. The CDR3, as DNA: TGCGCCAGCAGCCCTGACAGCTCTGGGGCCAACGTCCTGACTTTC. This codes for CASSPDSSGANVLTF.